This T cell receptor (beta chain) was retrieved from a study of CD8 T cells in Susac syndrome. Sequencing of TCR beta was performed on blood CD8+ and CD4+ T cells. Trimming removed 0 bases from V and 7 bases from J, with 16 bases in between. The CDR3 has 16 amino acids. The germline gives CDR1 SGHAT, CDR2 FQNNGV. Reverse transcription of about 0.45 to 1 ug RNA was performed with random hexamers. It was immunoSEQ multiplex PCR that amplified TCR beta CDR3 across 54 Vbeta and 13 Jbeta. TCRdb redid the calling of the immunoSEQ multiplex PCR reads with MiXCR, one entry per CDR3 protein. The profile shows hundreds of thousands of distinct CDR3 sequences, around 93% of them singletons.

The chain links TRBV11-2 to TRBJ2-1; maybe TRBD1 (5 bases). The source material was CD4+ T cells from PBMCs. This receptor was taken from a human donor with multiple sclerosis. The CDR3 sequence is CASSLDRAGYVNEQFF. CDR3 nucleotide sequence: TGTGCCAGCAGCTTAGATCGGGCAGGGTATGTTAATGAGCAGTTCTTC.